This T cell receptor beta chain was found in a study of response to subunit inactivated influenza vaccine. Whole-study results and caveats: The authors proposed limited new T cell recruitment per seasonal influenza vaccination.

Using its own MiXCR run on the RT-PCR reads, TCRdb lists one record per CDR3 protein. The profile shows 250,000 to 350,000 distinct CDR3 sequences, around 22% of them singletons. Germline V gene data show CDR1 as SEHNR and CDR2 as FQNEAQ (reference sequence). This CDR3 has 16 amino acids. V shed 4 bases and J shed 6 bases, with 20 bases lying between them. With respect to this clonotype: Its antigen is currently unknown.

The V call is TRBV7-9, the J call TRBJ2-3, with TRBD1 as a possible D gene (6 bases). The specimen comprised PBMCs from blood, sampled about 20 months after vaccination. This TCR came from a man aged 45 to 75 who received an inactivated influenza vaccine. The CDR3 DNA reads TGTGCCAGCAGCTCAGCAGTGGGGGCGCCTGGGGATACGCAGTATTTT. Translation gives CASSSAVGAPGDTQYF.